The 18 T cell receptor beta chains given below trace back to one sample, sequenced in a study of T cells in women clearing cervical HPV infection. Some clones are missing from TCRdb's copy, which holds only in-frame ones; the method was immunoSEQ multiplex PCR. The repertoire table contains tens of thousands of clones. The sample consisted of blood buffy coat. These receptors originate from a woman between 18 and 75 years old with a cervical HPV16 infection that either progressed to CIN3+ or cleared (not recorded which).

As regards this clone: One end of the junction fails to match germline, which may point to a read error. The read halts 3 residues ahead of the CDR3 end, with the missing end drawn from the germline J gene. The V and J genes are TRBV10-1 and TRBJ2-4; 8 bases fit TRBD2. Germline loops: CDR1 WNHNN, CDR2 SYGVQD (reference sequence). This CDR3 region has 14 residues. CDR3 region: CASREPAGENIQYF. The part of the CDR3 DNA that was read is TGCGCCAGCCGTGAGCCAGCGGGGGAAAACATT.

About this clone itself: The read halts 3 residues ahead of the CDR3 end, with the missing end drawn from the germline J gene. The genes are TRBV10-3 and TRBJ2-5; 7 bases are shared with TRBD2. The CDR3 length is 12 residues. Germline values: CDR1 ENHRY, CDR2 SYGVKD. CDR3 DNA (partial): TGTGCCATCGGTGGGGGGGGAGGAACC. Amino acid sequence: CAIGGGGGT. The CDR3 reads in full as CAIGGGGGTQYF.

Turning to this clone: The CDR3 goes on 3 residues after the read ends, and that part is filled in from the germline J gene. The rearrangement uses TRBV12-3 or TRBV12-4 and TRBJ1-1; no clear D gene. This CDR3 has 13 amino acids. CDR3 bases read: TGTGCCAGCAGTTTACTGGGCATGACAGAA. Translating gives CASSLLGMTE. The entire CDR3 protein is CASSLLGMTEAFF.

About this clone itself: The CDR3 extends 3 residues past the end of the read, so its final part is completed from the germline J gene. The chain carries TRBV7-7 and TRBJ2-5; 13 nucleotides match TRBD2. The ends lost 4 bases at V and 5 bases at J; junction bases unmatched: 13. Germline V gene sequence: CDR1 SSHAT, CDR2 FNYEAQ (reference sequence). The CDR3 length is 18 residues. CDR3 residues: CASSSQPKLAGGQETQYF. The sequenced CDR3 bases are TGTGCCAGCAGCTCGCAGCCGAAACTAGCGGGGGGGCAGGAGACC. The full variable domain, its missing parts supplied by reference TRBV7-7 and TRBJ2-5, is GAGVSQSPRYKVTKRGQDVTLRCDPISSHATLYWYQQALGQGPEFLTYFNYEAQPDKSGLPSDRFSAERPEGSISTLTIQRTEQRDSAMYRCASSSQPKLAGGQETQYFGPGTRLLVL.

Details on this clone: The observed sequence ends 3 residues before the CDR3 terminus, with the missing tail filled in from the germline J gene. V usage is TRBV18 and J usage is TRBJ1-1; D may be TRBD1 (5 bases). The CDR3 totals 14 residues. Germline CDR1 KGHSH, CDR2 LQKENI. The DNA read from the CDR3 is TGTGCCAGCTCACCAACAGGACGGAACTACGAG. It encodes CASSPTGRNYE. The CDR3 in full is CASSPTGRNYEAFF. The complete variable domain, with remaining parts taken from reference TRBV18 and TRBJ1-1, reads NAGVMQNPRHLVRRRGQEARLRCSPMKGHSHVYWYRQLPEEGLKFMVYLQKENIIDESGMPKERFSAEFPKEGPSILRIQQVVRGDSAAYFCASSPTGRNYEAFFGQGTRLTVV.

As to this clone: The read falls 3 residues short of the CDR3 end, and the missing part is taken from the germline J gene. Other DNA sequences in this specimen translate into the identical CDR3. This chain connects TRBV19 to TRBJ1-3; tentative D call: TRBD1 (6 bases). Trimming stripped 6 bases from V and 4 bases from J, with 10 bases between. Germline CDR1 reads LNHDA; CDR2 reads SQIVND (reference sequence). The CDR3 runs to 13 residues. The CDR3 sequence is CASRQGQGNTIYF. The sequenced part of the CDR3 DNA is TGTGCCAGTAGACAGGGACAAGGAAACACC.

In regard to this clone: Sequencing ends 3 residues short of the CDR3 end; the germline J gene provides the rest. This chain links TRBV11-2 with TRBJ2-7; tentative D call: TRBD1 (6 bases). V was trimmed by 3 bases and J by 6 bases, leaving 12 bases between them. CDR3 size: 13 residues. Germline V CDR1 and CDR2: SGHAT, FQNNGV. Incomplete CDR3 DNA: TGTGCCAGCAGCTTGGACAGCCCTATCGAG. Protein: CASSLDSPIE. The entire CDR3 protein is CASSLDSPIEQYF.

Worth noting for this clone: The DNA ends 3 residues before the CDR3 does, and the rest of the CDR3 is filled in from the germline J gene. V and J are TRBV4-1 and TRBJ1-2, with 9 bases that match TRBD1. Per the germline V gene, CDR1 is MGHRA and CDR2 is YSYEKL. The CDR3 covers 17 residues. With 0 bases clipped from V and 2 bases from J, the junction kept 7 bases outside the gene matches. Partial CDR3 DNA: TGCGCCAGCAGCCAAGAGGGGACAGGGAAGAGAAACTATGGC. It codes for CASSQEGTGKRNYG. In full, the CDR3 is CASSQEGTGKRNYGYTF.

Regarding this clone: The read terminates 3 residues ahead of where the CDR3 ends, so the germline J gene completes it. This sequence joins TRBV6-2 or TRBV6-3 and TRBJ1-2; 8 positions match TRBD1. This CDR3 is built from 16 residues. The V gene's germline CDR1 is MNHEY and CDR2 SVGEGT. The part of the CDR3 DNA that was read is TGTGCCAGCGGCCCAAGACAGGGGTTAACCAAAAACATC. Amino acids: CASGPRQGLTKNI. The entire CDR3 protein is CASGPRQGLTKNIYTF.

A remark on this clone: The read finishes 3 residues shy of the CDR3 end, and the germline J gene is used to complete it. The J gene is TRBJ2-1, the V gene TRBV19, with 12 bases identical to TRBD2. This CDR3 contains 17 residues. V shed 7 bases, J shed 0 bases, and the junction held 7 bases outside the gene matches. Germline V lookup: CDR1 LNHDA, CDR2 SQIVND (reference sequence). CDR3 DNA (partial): TGTGCCAGTAAGGGACTAGCGGGTTTGAGCTCCTACAATGAG. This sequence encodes CASKGLAGLSSYNE. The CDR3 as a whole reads CASKGLAGLSSYNEQFF.

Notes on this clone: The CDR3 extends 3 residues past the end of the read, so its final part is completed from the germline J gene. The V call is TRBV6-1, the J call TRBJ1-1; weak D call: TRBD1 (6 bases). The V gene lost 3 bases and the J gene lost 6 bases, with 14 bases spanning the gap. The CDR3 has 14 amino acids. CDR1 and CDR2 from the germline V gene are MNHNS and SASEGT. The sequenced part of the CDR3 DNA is TGTGCCAGCAGTGATACAGGGAGGATTGCTGAA. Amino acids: CASSDTGRIAE. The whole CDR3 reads CASSDTGRIAEAFF.

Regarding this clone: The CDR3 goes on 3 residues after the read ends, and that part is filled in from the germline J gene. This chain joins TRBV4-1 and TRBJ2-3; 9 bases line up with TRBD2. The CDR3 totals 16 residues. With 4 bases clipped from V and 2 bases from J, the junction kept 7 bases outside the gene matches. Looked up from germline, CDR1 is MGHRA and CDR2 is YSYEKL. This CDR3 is CASSPRVAGVTDTQYF. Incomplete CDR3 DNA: TGCGCCAGCAGCCCTCGGGTAGCGGGGGTCACAGATACG.

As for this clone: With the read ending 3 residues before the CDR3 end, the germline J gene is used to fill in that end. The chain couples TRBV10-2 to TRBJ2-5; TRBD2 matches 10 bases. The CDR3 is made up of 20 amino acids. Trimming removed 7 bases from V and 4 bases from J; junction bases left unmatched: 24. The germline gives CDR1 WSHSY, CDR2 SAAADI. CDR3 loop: CASTKRQRGGSVGPPETQYF. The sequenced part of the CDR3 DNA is TGCGCCAGCACCAAACGGCAGCGGGGGGGCTCTGTCGGGCCTCCAGAGACC.

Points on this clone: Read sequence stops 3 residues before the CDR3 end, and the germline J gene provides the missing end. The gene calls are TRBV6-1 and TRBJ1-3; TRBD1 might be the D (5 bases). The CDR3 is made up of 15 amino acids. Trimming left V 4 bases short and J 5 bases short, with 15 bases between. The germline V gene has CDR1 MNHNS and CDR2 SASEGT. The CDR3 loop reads CASSGRGDSRNTIYF. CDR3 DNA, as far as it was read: TGTGCCAGCAGTGGTCGAGGGGATAGTAGAAACACC.

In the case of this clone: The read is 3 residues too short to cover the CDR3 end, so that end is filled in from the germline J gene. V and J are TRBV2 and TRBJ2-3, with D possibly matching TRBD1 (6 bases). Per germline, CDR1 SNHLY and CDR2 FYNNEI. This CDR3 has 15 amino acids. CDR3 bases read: TGTGCCAGCAGGGGGGACACGTTTAGCAATCAGCCG. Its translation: CASRGDTFSNQP. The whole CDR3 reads CASRGDTFSNQPQYF.

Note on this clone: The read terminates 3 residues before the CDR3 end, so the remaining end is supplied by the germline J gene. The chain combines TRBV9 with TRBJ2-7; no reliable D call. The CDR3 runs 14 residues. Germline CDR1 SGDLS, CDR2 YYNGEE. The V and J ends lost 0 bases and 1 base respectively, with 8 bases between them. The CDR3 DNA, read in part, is TGTGCCAGCAGCGTAGACGTCGGGTCCTACGAG. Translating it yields CASSVDVGSYE. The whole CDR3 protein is CASSVDVGSYEQYF.

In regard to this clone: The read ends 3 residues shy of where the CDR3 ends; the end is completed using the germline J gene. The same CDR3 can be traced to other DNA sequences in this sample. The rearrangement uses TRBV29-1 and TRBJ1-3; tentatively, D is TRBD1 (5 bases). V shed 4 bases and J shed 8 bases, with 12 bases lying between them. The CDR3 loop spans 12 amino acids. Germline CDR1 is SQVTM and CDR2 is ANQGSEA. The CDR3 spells CSVGAGVDTIYF. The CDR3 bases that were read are TGCAGCGTTGGCGCGGGGGTGGACACC.

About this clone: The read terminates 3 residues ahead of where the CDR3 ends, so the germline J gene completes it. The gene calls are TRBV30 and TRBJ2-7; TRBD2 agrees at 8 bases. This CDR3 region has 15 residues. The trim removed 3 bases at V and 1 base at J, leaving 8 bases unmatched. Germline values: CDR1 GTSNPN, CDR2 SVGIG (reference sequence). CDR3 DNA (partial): TGTGCCTGGAGGGAGCGTGGGACTAGTTCCTACGAG. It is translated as CAWRERGTSSYE. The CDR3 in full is CAWRERGTSSYEQYF. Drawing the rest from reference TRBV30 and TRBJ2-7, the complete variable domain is SQTIHQWPATLVQPVGSPLSLECTVEGTSNPNLYWYRQAAGRGLQLLFYSVGIGQISSEVPQNLSASRPQDRQFILSSKKLLLSDSGFYLCAWRERGTSSYEQYFGPGTRLTVT.